The 11 T cell receptor beta chains below all came from one sample that was sequenced in a study of T-cell reconstitution after alpha-beta-depleted transplantation in children. Unique molecular identifiers were built into the TCRbeta library. TCRdb re-analysed the PCR reads in MiXCR, keeping a single row per CDR3 protein. The table records approximately 500,000 distinct CDR3 sequences, about 10% of them present only once. The sample consisted of PBMCs, taken before TCRalphabeta/CD19-depleted stem cell transplant. All receptors come from a child younger than 10 with inherited bone marrow failure, due to receive a stem cell transplant.

This chain uses TRBV27 with TRBJ2-7; possibly TRBD2 for D (6 bases). Germline CDR1 MNHEY, CDR2 SMNVEV (reference sequence). Trimming shortened V by 4 bases and J by 0 bases, and 16 bases separated the two germline ends. The CDR3 contains 16 residues. The chain's CDR3 is CASSSSGRRNSYEQYF. The CDR3 DNA is TGTGCCAGCAGTTCATCGGGGAGGCGAAACTCCTACGAGCAGTACTTC.

The rearrangement links TRBV20-1 to TRBJ2-3; a weak D match, TRBD2 (5 bases). V was clipped by 1 base and J by 2 bases, with 13 bases between them. The CDR3 contains 15 residues. Per the germline V gene, CDR1 is DFQATT and CDR2 is SNEGSKA (reference sequence). The CDR3 DNA sequence: TGCAGTGCTAGAGTGTCCGGGGAGAACACAGATACGCAGTATTTT. Protein: CSARVSGENTDTQYF.

This clonotype was recorded at least ten times. The chain employs TRBV7-2 and TRBJ2-7, with 7 positions matching TRBD2. Trimming cost V 4 bases and J 1 base; bases outside gene matches: 7. The CDR3 has 15 amino acids. Germline-derived CDR1 and CDR2 are SGHTA and FQGNSA. The CDR3 DNA sequence: TGTGCCAGCAGCTCCTCACTAGCGAAATCCTACGAGCAGTACTTC. Encoded protein: CASSSSLAKSYEQYF.

There are many counts of this clonotype. The chain recombines TRBV29-1 with TRBJ2-2, with D unresolved. Germline V gives CDR1 SQVTM, CDR2 ANQGSEA. Trimming stripped 0 bases from V and 2 bases from J, with 10 bases between. There are 15 residues in the CDR3. The CDR3 region is CSVEDLGSNTGELFF. DNA of the CDR3: TGCAGCGTTGAAGATCTTGGGTCCAACACCGGGGAGCTGTTTTTT.

This clonotype has at least ten counts. V gene TRBV4-3 combines with J gene TRBJ1-1; the D gene is possibly TRBD1 (6 bases). Trimming removed 1 base at V and 10 bases at J, with 16 bases between. The length of the CDR3 is 14 residues. CDR1 is LGHNA and CDR2 is YSLEER in the germline V gene. Here the CDR3 reads CASSQVFWAQGAFF. DNA of the CDR3: TGCGCCAGCAGCCAAGTTTTTTGGGCACAGGGAGCTTTCTTT.

The V gene is TRBV4-3, the J gene TRBJ2-1; 9 bases are a match to TRBD2. V was pared by 6 bases and J by 8 bases, with 14 bases of the junction left unmatched. Germline V gene sequence: CDR1 LGHNA, CDR2 YSLEER. The CDR3 spans 16 residues. The CDR3 here is CASSRALAGLSDEQFF. As DNA, the CDR3 is TGCGCCAGCAGTCGGGCGCTAGCGGGACTTAGCGATGAGCAGTTCTTC.

Ten or more counts support this clonotype. This sequence joins TRBV29-1 and TRBJ2-7; 8 nucleotides match TRBD2. CDR1 SQVTM and CDR2 ANQGSEA come from the germline V gene. This CDR3 has 14 residues. The ends lost 4 bases at V and 2 bases at J; junction bases unmatched: 7. CDR3 nucleotide sequence: TGCAGCGTTGGTCACGGGAGGGCCACCTACGAGCAGTACTTC. Its translation: CSVGHGRATYEQYF.

Ten or more counts support this clonotype. This chain links TRBV12-3 or TRBV12-4 with TRBJ2-1; TRBD2 matches at 8 bases. V was pared by 4 bases and J by 3 bases, with 11 bases of the junction left unmatched. This CDR3 is built from 17 residues. The CDR3 region has the DNA TGTGCCAGCAGTTCCCGTACAGCGGGAGATGGCTACAATGAGCAGTTCTTC. Protein: CASSSRTAGDGYNEQFF.

This clonotype was seen ten or more times. The chain joins TRBV19 to TRBJ2-7, with D possibly being TRBD2 (5 bases). V lost 6 bases to trimming and J lost 2 bases, with 14 bases between them. In germline, CDR1 is LNHDA, CDR2 SQIVND (reference sequence). The CDR3 contains 14 residues. The CDR3 protein is CASSMGDSAYEQYF. DNA for the CDR3: TGTGCCAGTAGCATGGGAGACTCCGCCTACGAGCAGTACTTC.

This clonotype was seen repeatedly, ten times or more. The rearrangement links TRBV30 to TRBJ1-5, with D tentatively TRBD1 (5 bases). V was shortened by 3 bases and J by 4 bases, with 10 bases between the two germline ends. The CDR3 covers 13 residues. Germline CDR1 is GTSNPN and CDR2 is SVGIG (reference sequence). DNA for the CDR3: TGTGCCTGGAGCCTCGAGGGGAATCAGCCCCAGCATTTT. The encoded protein is CAWSLEGNQPQHF.

Concerning this clonotype: A single base separates this from a much larger clone, so it may be a read error. The J gene is TRBJ1-5, the V gene TRBV20-1; 7 nucleotides align to TRBD1. Germline CDR1 reads DFQATT; CDR2 reads SNEGSKA (reference sequence). This CDR3 contains 15 residues. The CDR3 DNA follows: TGCAGTGCTATGCAGGGGGGATCGGCGAATCAGCCCCAGCAGTTT. This translates into CSAMQGGSANQPQQF.